Listed below are T cell receptor beta chains from one sample, sequenced in a study of control samples from healthy donors and cancer patients. Profiling relied on immunoSEQ multiplex PCR, and the TCRdb table lists in-frame clones only, not all of them. There are 90,000 to 150,000 clones in the sample; more than 85% occur only once, and 7.8% lies in the top ten. The specimen sequenced was blood. The origin of the receptors is a young woman in good health. Each CDR3 is given with its conserved first and last residue. A clone size is listed for some rows: how often the clone was seen (once, few, many), or a class if it is expanded.

J	size	V	CDR3
TRBJ2-7	NA	TRBV27	CARYEQYF
TRBJ2-5	NA	TRBV15	CATSRTPDSWTQYF
TRBJ2-2	once	TRBV7-2	CASSLHTKNTGELFF
TRBJ1-2	NA	TRBV5-1	CASSRDRGENYGYTF
TRBJ2-5	NA	TRBV5-4	CASSKGLAGAGGETQYF
TRBJ1-3	NA	TRBV18	CASSLSTGGNTIYF
TRBJ2-7	NA	TRBV19	CASNCRERGVDSYEQYF
TRBJ1-5	once	TRBV7-6	CASSLGQGINQPQHF
TRBJ1-2	NA	TRBV6-1	CASSELGTANNYGYTF
TRBJ2-3	NA	TRBV20-1	CSARTDTQYF
TRBJ1-2	NA	TRBV19	CASSRTGTANYGYTF
TRBJ2-5	NA	TRBV28	CASRRQETQYF
TRBJ1-3	NA	TRBV27	CASSAIPTGNTIYF
TRBJ1-5	NA	TRBV7-8	CASSLGAVGSNQPQHF